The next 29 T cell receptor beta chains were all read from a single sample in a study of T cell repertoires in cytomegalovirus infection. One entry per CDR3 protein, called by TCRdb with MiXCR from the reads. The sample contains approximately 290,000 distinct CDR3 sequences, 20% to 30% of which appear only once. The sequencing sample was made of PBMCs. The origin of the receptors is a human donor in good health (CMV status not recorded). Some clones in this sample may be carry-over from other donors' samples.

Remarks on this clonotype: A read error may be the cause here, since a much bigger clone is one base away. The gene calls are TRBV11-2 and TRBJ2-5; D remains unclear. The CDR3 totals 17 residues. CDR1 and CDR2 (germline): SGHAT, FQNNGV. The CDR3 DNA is TGTGCCAGCAGCTTCCTGTTTACACTCGACGGCCAAGAGGCCCAGTACTTC. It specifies CASSFLFTLDGQEAQYF.

The CDR3 region is CAWTPQGYEAKNIQYF. As DNA, the CDR3 is TGTGCCTGGACTCCCCAGGGATATGAAGCCAAAAACATTCAGTACTTC. This chain links TRBV30 with TRBJ2-4, with D maybe TRBD1 (5 bases). The V end lost 4 bases, the J end lost 0 bases, and 16 bases lay between the germline ends. This CDR3 is built from 16 residues. The germline gives CDR1 GTSNPN, CDR2 SVGIG (reference sequence).

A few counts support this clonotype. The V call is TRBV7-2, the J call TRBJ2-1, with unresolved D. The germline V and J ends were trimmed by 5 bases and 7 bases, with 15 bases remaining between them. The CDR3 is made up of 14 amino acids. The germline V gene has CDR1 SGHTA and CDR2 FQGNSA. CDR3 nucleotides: TGTGCCAGCAGCCCAACCCGGGCGTCTAATGAGCAGTTCTTC. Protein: CASSPTRASNEQFF.

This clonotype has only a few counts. The CDR3 DNA follows: TGCAGTGCTAGAGATTGGGAGCACAATGAGCAGTTCTTC. The encoded protein is CSARDWEHNEQFF. The rearrangement uses TRBV20-1 and TRBJ2-1; D possibly corresponds to TRBD2 (5 bases). From germline, CDR1 is DFQATT and CDR2 SNEGSKA (reference sequence). CDR3 length: 13 amino acids. Deletions cut 0 bases from V and 5 bases from J, with 8 bases between.

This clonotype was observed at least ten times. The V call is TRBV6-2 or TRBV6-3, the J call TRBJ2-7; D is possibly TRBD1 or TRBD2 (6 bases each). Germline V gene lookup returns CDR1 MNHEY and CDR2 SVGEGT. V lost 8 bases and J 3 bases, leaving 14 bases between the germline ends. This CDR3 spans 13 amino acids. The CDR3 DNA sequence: TGTGCCAGCGCCGACGGAGGGGGCTACGAGCAGTACTTC. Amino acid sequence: CASADGGGYEQYF.

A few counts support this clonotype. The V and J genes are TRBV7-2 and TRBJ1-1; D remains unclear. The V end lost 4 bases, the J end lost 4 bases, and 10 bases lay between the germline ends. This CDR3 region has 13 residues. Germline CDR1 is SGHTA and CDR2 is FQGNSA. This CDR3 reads CASSSLGITEAFF. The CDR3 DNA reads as TGTGCCAGCAGCTCCCTCGGGATCACTGAAGCTTTCTTT.

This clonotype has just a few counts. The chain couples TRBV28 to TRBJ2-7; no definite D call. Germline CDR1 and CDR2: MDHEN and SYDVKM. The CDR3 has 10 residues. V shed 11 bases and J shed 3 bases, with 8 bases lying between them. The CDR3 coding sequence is TGTGCCTCCGCCCTCTACGAGCAGTACTTC. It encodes CASALYEQYF.

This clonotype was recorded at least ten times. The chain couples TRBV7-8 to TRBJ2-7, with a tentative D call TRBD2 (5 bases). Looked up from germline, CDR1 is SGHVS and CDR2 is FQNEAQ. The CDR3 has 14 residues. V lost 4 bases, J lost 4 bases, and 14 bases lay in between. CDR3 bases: TGTGCCAGCAGCTGGACTCGCCAAGGGTACGAGCAGTACTTC. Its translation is CASSWTRQGYEQYF.

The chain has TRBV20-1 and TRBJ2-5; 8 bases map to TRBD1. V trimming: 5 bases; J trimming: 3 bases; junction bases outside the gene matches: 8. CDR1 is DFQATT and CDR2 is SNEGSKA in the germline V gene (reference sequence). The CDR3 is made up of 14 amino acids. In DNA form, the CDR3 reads TGCAGTGCTCTCCGGGACAGGCGGGAAGAGACCCAGTACTTC. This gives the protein CSALRDRREETQYF.

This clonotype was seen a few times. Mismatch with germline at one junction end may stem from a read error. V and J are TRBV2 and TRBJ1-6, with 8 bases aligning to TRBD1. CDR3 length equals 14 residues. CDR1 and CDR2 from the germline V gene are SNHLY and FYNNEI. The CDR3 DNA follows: TGTGCCGGCAGATCGACAGGGGATAATTCACCCCTCCACTTT. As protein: CAGRSTGDNSPLHF.

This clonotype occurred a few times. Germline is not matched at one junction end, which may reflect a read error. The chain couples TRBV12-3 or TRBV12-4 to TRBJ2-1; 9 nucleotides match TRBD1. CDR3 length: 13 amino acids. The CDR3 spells CASSPRDREKNIF. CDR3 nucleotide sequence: TGTGCCAGCAGTCCTCGGGACAGGGAAAAAAATATCTTC.

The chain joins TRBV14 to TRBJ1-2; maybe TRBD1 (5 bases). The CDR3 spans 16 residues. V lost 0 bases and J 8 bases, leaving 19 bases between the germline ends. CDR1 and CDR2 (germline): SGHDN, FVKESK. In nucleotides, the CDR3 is TGTGCCAGCAGCCAAGATCTTCTCGGGACGGCCTTGGGCTACACCTTC. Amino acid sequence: CASSQDLLGTALGYTF. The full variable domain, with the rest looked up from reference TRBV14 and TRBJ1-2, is EAGVTQFPSHSVIEKGQTVTLRCDPISGHDNLYWYRRVMGKEIKFLLHFVKESKQDESGMPNNRFLAERTGGTYSTLKVQPAELEDSGVYFCASSQDLLGTALGYTFGSGTRLTVV.

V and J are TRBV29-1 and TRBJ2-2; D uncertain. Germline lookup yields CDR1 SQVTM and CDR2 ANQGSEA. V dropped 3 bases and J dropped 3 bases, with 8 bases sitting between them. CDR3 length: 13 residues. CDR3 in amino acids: CSVESGYTGELFF. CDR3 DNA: TGCAGCGTTGAGTCCGGGTACACCGGGGAGCTGTTTTTT.

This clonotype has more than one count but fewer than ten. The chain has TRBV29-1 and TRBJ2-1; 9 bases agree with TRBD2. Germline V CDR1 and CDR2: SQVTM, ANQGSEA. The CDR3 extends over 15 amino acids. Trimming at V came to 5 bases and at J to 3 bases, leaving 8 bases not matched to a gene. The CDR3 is CSVPAGLADYNEQFF. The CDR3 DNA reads TGCAGCGTTCCGGCGGGACTAGCAGACTACAATGAGCAGTTCTTC.

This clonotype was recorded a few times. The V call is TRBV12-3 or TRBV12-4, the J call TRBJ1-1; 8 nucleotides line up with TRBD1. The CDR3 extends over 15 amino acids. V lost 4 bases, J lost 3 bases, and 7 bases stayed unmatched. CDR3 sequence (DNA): TGTGCCAGCAGTTCTCCACGGACAGGGCACACTGAAGCTTTCTTT. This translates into CASSSPRTGHTEAFF.

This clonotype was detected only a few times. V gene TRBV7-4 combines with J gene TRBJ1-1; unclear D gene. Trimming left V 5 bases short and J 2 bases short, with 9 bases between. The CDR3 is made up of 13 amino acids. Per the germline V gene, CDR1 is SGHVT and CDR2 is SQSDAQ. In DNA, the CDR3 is TGTGCCAGCAGCCTATCAATTAACACTGAAGCTTTCTTT. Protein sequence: CASSLSINTEAFF.

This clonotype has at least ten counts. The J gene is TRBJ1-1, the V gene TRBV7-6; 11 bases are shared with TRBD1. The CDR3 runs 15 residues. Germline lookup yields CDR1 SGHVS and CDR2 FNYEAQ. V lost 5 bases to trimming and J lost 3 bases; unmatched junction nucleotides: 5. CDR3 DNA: TGTGCCAGCAGCACGGACAGGGGGCGGGACACTGAAGCTTTCTTT. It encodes CASSTDRGRDTEAFF.

The CDR3 nucleotides are TGTGCCAGCAGCTGGGCCCGGAGGGGCTACACCTTC. It is translated as CASSWARRGYTF. J is TRBJ1-2 and V is TRBV5-4; D is undetermined. The CDR3 consists of 12 residues. Trimming removed 3 bases from V and 8 bases from J, with 11 bases in between. The germline V gene encodes CDR1 SGHNT and CDR2 YYREEE (reference sequence).

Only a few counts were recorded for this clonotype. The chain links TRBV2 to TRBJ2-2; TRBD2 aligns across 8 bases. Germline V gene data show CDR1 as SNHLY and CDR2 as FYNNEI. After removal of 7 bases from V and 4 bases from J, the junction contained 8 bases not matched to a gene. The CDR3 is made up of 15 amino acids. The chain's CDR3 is CASNLAGPGTGELFF. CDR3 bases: TGTGCCAGCAACTTAGCGGGGCCTGGCACCGGGGAGCTGTTTTTT.

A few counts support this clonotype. CDR3 DNA sequence: TGCAGTGCTGAATTACGTAGCACAGATACGCAGTATTTT. It codes for CSAELRSTDTQYF. This chain joins TRBV20-1 and TRBJ2-3; no clear D gene. Between the trimmed V and J ends, which lost 5 bases and 0 bases, there was a span of 9 bases. The V gene's germline CDR1 is DFQATT and CDR2 SNEGSKA (reference sequence). CDR3 size: 13 residues.

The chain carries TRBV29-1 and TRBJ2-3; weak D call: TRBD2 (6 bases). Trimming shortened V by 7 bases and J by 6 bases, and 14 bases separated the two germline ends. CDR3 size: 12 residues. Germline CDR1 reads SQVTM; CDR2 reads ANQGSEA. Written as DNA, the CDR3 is TGCAGCGATTTGGAGGGCCCGGATACGCAGTATTTT. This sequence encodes CSDLEGPDTQYF.

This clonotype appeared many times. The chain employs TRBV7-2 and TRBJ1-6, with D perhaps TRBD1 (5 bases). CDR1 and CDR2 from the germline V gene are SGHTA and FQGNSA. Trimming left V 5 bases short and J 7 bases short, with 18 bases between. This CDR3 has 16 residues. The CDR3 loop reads CASSPGGRGLNSPLHF. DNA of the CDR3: TGTGCCAGCAGCCCGGGCGGGCGGGGGTTGAATTCACCCCTCCACTTT. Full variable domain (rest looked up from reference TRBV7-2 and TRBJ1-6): GAGVSQSPSNKVTEKGKDVELRCDPISGHTALYWYRQSLGQGLEFLIYFQGNSAPDKSGLPSDRFSAERTGGSVSTLTIQRTQQEDSAVYLCASSPGGRGLNSPLHFGNGTRLTVT.

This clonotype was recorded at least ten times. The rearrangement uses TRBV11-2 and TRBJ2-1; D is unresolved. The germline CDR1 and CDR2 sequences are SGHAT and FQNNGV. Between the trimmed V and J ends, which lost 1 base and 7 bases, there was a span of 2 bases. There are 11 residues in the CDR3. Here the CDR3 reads CASSLVNEQFF. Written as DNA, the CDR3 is TGTGCCAGCAGCTTAGTGAATGAGCAGTTCTTC.

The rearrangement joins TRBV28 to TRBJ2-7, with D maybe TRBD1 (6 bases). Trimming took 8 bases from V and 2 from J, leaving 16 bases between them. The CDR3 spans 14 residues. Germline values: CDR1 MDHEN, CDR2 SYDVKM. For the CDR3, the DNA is TGTGCCAGCGAACGTACAGGGTCACCCTACGAGCAGTACTTC. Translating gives CASERTGSPYEQYF.

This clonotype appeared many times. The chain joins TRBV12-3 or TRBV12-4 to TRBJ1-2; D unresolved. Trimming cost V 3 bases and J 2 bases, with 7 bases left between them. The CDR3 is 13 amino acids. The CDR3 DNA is TGTGCCAGCAGTTTGGTACAGAACTATGGCTACACCTTC. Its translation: CASSLVQNYGYTF.

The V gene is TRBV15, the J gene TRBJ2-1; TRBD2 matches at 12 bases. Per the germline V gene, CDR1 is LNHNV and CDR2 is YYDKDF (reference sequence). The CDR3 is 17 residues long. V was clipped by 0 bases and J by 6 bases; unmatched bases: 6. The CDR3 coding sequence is TGTGCCACCAGCAGAGATCGACTAGCGGGAGTGGTCAATGAGCAGTTCTTC. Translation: CATSRDRLAGVVNEQFF.

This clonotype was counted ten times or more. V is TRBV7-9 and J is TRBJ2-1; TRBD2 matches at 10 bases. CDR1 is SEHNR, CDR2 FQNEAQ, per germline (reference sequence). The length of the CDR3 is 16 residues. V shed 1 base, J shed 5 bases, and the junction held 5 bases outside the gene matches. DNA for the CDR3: TGTGCCAGCAGCTTAGGAGCGGGGGGGCAGGACAATGAGCAGTTCTTC. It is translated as CASSLGAGGQDNEQFF.

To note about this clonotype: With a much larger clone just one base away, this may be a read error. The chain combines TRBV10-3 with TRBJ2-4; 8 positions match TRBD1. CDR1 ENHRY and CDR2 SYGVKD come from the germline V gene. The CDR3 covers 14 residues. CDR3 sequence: CAIGQTGVGNIQNF. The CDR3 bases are TGTGCCATCGGGCAGACAGGGGTGGGAAACATTCAGAACTTC.

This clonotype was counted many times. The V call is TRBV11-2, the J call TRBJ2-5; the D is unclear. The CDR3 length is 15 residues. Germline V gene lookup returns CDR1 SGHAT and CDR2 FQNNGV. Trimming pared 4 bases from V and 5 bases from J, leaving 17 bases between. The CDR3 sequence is CASSWVGAAHETQYF. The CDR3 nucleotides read TGTGCCAGCAGCTGGGTAGGAGCAGCACATGAGACCCAGTACTTC.